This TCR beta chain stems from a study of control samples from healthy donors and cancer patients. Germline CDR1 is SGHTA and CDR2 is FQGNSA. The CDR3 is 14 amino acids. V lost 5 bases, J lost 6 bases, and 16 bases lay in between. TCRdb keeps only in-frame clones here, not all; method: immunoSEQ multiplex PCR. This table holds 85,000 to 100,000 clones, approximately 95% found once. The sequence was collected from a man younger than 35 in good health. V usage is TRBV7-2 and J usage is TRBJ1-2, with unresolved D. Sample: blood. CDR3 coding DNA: TGTGCCAGCAGCGGACGGGTGCAGTTTCATGGCTACACCTTC. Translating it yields CASSGRVQFHGYTF.